Listed below are T cell receptor beta chains from one sample, sequenced in a study of PD-1 blockade in classical Hodgkin lymphoma. TCRdb's table, derived via immunoSEQ multiplex PCR, lists solely in-frame clones and lacks some. The data contain approximately 70,000 clones, 93% of them singletons. Material for sequencing was peripheral blood mononuclear cells (PBMCs). Every receptor here comes from a human donor with classical Hodgkin lymphoma. CDR3s include the opening cysteine and the closing phenylalanine or tryptophan. The order of the fields is clone size, D gene, V gene, J gene, CDR3 protein, CDR3 DNA. D genes are given only for firm matches. Size is omitted from some rows. Given values are once, few, many or a class for expanded clones.

NA	NA	TRBV28	TRBJ2-1	CASSLEGGLSYNEQFF	TGTGCCAGCAGTTTAGAAGGGGGGCTGTCCTACAATGAGCAGTTCTTC
few	TRBD2	TRBV18	TRBJ2-7	CASSNGTSGRSYEQYF	TGTGCCAGCTCAAATGGGACTAGCGGGAGATCCTACGAGCAGTACTTC
NA	NA	TRBV4-3	TRBJ1-1	CASSQELRVWDTEAFF	TGCGCCAGCAGCCAAGAATTGAGGGTATGGGACACTGAAGCTTTCTTT
NA	NA	TRBV5-4	TRBJ2-6	CASSFGGVGANVLTF	TGTGCCAGCAGCTTCGGAGGGGTTGGGGCCAACGTCCTGACTTTC
once	NA	TRBV14	TRBJ1-2	CASSQDRDGYGYTF	TGTGCCAGCAGCCAAGACCGGGACGGTTATGGCTACACCTTC
NA	NA	TRBV5-8	TRBJ2-3	CASSRAISQDFTDTQYF	TGTGCCAGCAGCCGAGCTATATCCCAGGACTTCACAGATACGCAGTATTTT
NA	TRBD1	TRBV11-3	TRBJ2-6	CASTPGQGSSGANVLTF	TGTGCCAGCACTCCGGGACAGGGTAGCTCTGGGGCCAACGTCCTGACTTTC
NA	TRBD1	TRBV9	TRBJ1-5	CASSVGQGGNQPQHF	TGTGCCAGCAGCGTAGGACAGGGTGGAAATCAGCCCCAGCATTTT
NA	TRBD2	TRBV7-2	TRBJ2-3	CASSLTSGNADTQYF	TGTGCCAGCAGCTTAACTAGCGGAAACGCAGATACGCAGTATTTT
NA	TRBD1	TRBV19	TRBJ1-5	CASSGSRDRLSNQPQHF	TGTGCCAGTAGTGGGTCCCGGGACAGGTTAAGCAATCAGCCCCAGCATTTT
NA	NA	TRBV4-3	TRBJ2-5	CASSQSTDSGETQYF	TGCGCCAGCAGCCAGTCCACTGACAGTGGAGAGACCCAGTACTTC
NA	NA	TRBV11-3	TRBJ1-5	CASSATDSNQPQHF	TGTGCCAGCAGCGCCACAGATAGCAATCAGCCCCAGCATTTT
NA	NA	TRBV28	TRBJ1-1	CASSLTGRATEAFF	TGTGCCAGCAGTTTAACAGGGAGGGCCACTGAAGCTTTCTTT
once	NA	TRBV30	TRBJ1-1	CAWSVGGREAFF	TGTGCCTGGAGTGTAGGGGGGAGAGAAGCTTTCTTT
NA	NA	TRBV19	TRBJ1-1	CASKYDGEDQAFF	TGTGCCAGTAAGTACGACGGGGAGGACCAAGCTTTCTTT
once	NA	TRBV5-6	TRBJ1-2	CASRPREGQGDYGYTF	TGTGCCAGCAGGCCGCGGGAGGGGCAGGGCGACTATGGCTACACCTTC
NA	NA	TRBV19	TRBJ2-1	CASSYGPAQGYNEQFF	TGTGCCAGTAGTTACGGTCCAGCCCAGGGTTACAATGAGCAGTTCTTC
NA	NA	TRBV9	TRBJ2-7	CASSVAALSSYEQYF	TGTGCCAGCAGCGTAGCAGCACTCAGTTCCTACGAGCAGTACTTC
NA	NA	TRBV11-2	TRBJ1-5	CASSNLGQPQHF	TGTGCCAGCAGCAACCTCGGCCAGCCCCAGCATTTT
NA	NA	TRBV6-1	TRBJ1-1	CASLGTPSMNTEAFF	TGTGCCAGCCTTGGTACTCCCAGCATGAACACTGAAGCTTTCTTT